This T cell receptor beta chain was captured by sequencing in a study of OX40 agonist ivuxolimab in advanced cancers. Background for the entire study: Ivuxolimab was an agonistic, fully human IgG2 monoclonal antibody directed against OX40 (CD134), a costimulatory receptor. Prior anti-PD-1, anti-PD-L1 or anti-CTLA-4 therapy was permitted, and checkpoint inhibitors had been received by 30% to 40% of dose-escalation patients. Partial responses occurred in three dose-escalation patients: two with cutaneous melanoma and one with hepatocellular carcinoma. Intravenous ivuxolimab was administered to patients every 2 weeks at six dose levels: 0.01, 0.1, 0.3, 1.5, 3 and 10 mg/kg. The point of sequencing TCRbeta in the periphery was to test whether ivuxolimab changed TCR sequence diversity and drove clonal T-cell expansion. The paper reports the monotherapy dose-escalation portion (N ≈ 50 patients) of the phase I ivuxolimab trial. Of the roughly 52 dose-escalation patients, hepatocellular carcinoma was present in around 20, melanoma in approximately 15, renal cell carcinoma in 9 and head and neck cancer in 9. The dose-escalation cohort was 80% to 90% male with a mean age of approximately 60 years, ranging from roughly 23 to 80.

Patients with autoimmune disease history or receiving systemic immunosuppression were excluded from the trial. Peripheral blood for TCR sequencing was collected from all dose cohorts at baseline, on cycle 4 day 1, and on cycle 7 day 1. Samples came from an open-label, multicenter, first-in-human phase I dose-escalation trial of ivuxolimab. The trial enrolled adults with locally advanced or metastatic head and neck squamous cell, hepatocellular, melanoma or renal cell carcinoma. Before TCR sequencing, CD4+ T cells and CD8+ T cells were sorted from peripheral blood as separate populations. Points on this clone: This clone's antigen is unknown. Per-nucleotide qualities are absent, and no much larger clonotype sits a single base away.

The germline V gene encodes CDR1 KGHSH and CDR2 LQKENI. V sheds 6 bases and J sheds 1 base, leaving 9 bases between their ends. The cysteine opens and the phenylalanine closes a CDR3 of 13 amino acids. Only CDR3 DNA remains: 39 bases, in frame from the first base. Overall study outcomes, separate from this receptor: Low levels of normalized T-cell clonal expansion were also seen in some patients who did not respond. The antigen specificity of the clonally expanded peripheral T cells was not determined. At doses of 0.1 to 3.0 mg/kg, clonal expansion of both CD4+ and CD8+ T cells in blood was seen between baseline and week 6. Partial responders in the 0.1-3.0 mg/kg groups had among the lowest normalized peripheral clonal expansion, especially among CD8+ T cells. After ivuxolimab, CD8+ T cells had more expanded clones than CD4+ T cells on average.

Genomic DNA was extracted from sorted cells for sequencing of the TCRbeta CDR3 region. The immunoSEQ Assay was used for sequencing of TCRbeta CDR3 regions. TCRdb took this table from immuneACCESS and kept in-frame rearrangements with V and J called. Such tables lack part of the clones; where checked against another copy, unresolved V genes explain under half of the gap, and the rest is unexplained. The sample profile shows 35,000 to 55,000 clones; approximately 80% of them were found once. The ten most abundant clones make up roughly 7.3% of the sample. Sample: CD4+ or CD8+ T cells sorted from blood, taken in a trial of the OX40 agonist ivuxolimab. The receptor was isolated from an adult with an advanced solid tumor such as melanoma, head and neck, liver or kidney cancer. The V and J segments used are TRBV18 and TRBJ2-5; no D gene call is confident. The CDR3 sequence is CASSQRLQETQYF. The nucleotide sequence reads TGTGCCAGCTCGCAGCGTCTCCAAGAGACCCAGTACTTC.